The 25 T cell receptor beta chains reported below all come from one sample, sequenced in a study of regulatory T cells in long-lasting Graves disease (dated by TCRdb to about 2021). Libraries were made using multiplex PCR. The sequencing machine was an Illumina HiSeq 4000. CDR3 regions were amplified by Arm-PCR with iRepertoire HTBI primers to construct TCR beta libraries. TCRdb reworked the public reads: Q25 trimming with fastp, MiXCR clone assembly, productive beta chains retained. Every entry covers one CDR3 protein and lists the most common genes and DNA from its rows. The table for this sample lists some 460,000 distinct CDR3 sequences; around 15% of them were counted only once. Of the sample, 9% to 15% is held by the ten largest clones. The time point tag for this specimen amounts to: newly diagnosed GD, antithyroid drugs for less than 3 months. RNA was extracted from PBMCs in TRIzol for both TCR sequencing and RNA sequencing.

This same sample was also part of a study on T cells in Graves' hyperthyroidism and ophthalmopathy.

Specimen: peripheral blood mononuclear cells (PBMCs), collected at new diagnosis, from a patient treated with antithyroid drugs. The receptors stem from a man aged 40-50 years with Graves disease. Donor details come from another sample of the same person, matched by shared clones.

The J gene is TRBJ2-3, the V gene TRBV20-1; perhaps D is TRBD1 or TRBD2 (5 bases each). V was pared by 1 base and J by 0 bases, with 14 bases between. CDR3 length: 16 amino acids. Germline V gene lookup returns CDR1 DFQATT and CDR2 SNEGSKA (reference sequence). The CDR3 region is CSARAGDRGSTDTQYF. The CDR3 coding sequence is TGCAGTGCTAGAGCCGGCGACAGAGGGAGCACAGATACGCAGTATTTT.

This clonotype was seen at least ten times. The rearrangement uses TRBV27 and TRBJ2-3, with 8 positions matching TRBD2. The CDR3 contains 15 residues. Germline CDR1 MNHEY, CDR2 SMNVEV (reference sequence). The ends lost 3 bases at V and 0 bases at J; junction bases unmatched: 2. The CDR3 nucleotides are TGTGCCAGCAGTTTCCAGCGGGGGAGCACAGATACGCAGTATTTT. Translating gives CASSFQRGSTDTQYF.

This clonotype was seen only a few times. The chain combines TRBV10-3 with TRBJ1-2; the D gene is possibly TRBD1 (5 bases). CDR3 length: 12 amino acids. Looked up from germline, CDR1 is ENHRY and CDR2 is SYGVKD. Trimming left V 3 bases short and J 6 bases short, with 8 bases between. Written as DNA, the CDR3 is TGTGCCATCAGTGAAGAGGGACATGGCTACACCTTC. This sequence encodes CAISEEGHGYTF.

This chain connects TRBV7-8 to TRBJ2-7; TRBD2 agrees at 12 bases. The V gene end was trimmed by 5 bases and the J gene end by 0 bases; junction bases not matched to a gene: 2. The germline V gene has CDR1 SGHVS and CDR2 FQNEAQ. The CDR3 loop spans 15 amino acids. This CDR3 is CASSQTSGGSYEQYF. The DNA of the CDR3 is TGTGCCAGCAGCCAGACTAGCGGGGGCTCCTACGAGCAGTACTTC.

This clonotype has at least ten counts. V gene TRBV30 combines with J gene TRBJ2-4; TRBD2 might be the D (7 bases). Trimming removed 5 bases at V and 8 bases at J, with 16 bases between. The CDR3 is 13 amino acids. The germline V gene encodes CDR1 GTSNPN and CDR2 SVGIG (reference sequence). DNA of the CDR3: TGTGCCTGGTGCGGGGGCCTTGGGGACATTCAGTACTTC. Translated: CAWCGGLGDIQYF. The complete variable domain, with remaining parts taken from reference TRBV30 and TRBJ2-4, reads SQTIHQWPATLVQPVGSPLSLECTVEGTSNPNLYWYRQAAGRGLQLLFYSVGIGQISSEVPQNLSASRPQDRQFILSSKKLLLSDSGFYLCAWCGGLGDIQYFGAGTRLSVL.

As DNA, the CDR3 is TGTGCCAGCAGTTTTGGGGAGATAGCTGGAAACACCATATATTTT. Residues: CASSFGEIAGNTIYF. The genes are TRBV28 and TRBJ1-3; D gene unclear. V lost 3 bases and J 2 bases, leaving 11 bases between the germline ends. This CDR3 spans 15 amino acids. Germline V gene sequence: CDR1 MDHEN, CDR2 SYDVKM.

This clonotype was seen many times. V is TRBV14 and J is TRBJ2-1; 7 positions agree with TRBD2. Germline V lookup: CDR1 SGHDN, CDR2 FVKESK. The V gene end was trimmed by 1 base and the J gene end by 7 bases; junction bases not matched to a gene: 7. The length of the CDR3 is 15 residues. The CDR3 reads CASSQVSGAGNEQFF. CDR3 sequence (DNA): TGTGCCAGCAGCCAAGTTTCGGGAGCGGGGAATGAGCAGTTCTTC.

The table lists this clonotype with many counts. The chain recombines TRBV20-1 with TRBJ2-3, with D perhaps matching TRBD1 (6 bases). This CDR3 region has 15 residues. Germline V gene sequence: CDR1 DFQATT, CDR2 SNEGSKA (reference sequence). V gave up 1 base and J gave up 0 bases, with 11 bases separating them. The CDR3 bases are TGCAGTGCTAGAGCTACAGGGTACAGCACAGATACGCAGTATTTT. Amino acid sequence: CSARATGYSTDTQYF.

This clonotype has only a few counts. CDR3 sequence: CSVGIAEGELFF. The CDR3 region has the DNA TGCAGCGTTGGTATCGCGGAGGGGGAGCTGTTTTTT. The rearrangement uses TRBV29-1 and TRBJ2-2; D gene uncertain. CDR1 is SQVTM and CDR2 is ANQGSEA in the germline V gene. V was pared by 4 bases and J by 8 bases, with 11 bases between. The CDR3 loop spans 12 amino acids.

This clonotype was observed a few times. The chain links TRBV6-2 or TRBV6-3 to TRBJ1-1; D unclear. V shed 4 bases and J shed 5 bases, with 11 bases lying between them. The germline gives CDR1 MNHEY, CDR2 SVGEGT. The CDR3 contains 13 residues. The CDR3 region has the DNA TGTGCCAGCAGTTTGAGTAAGCTTACTGAAGCTTTCTTT. Protein product: CASSLSKLTEAFF.

This clonotype has a single count. The V gene is TRBV12-3 or TRBV12-4, the J gene TRBJ1-4; D uncertain. V was trimmed by 4 bases and J by 1 base, leaving 10 bases between them. The CDR3 sequence is 15 residues long. CDR3 sequence reads: CASSSLGITNEKLFF. DNA for the CDR3: TGTGCCAGCAGTTCTCTGGGTATAACTAATGAAAAACTGTTTTTT.

In the case of this clonotype: Being one base from a much bigger clone, this may be a read error. As the CDR3 is not closed by the conserved phenylalanine or tryptophan, this likely results from a read error. The gene calls are TRBV10-3 and TRBJ1-1, with D maybe TRBD1 (6 bases). Trimming stripped 3 bases from V and 11 bases from J, with 19 bases between. CDR3 length: 14 residues. Germline V gene data show CDR1 as ENHRY and CDR2 as SYGVKD. CDR3 coding DNA: TGTGCCATCAGTGAAATAAACCGGGGGCCGGGCGCTTTCTCT. Protein: CAISEINRGPGAFS.

This clonotype was seen repeatedly, ten times or more. The V call is TRBV20-1, the J call TRBJ2-1, with TRBD1 matching over 8 bases. The CDR3 length is 15 residues. CDR1 is DFQATT and CDR2 is SNEGSKA in the germline V gene (reference sequence). V lost 6 bases to trimming and J lost 4 bases; unmatched junction nucleotides: 11. The CDR3 DNA is TGCAGTGCCGGGGACAGGCGTGATCAATACAATGAGCAGTTCTTC. It yields the protein CSAGDRRDQYNEQFF.

The chain has TRBV19 and TRBJ2-4; D remains ambiguous. With 1 base removed from V and 1 base from J, the gap between germline ends came to 20 bases. Germline V lookup: CDR1 LNHDA, CDR2 SQIVND (reference sequence). The length of the CDR3 is 19 residues. The CDR3 sequence: CASSIAGAAQGSAKNIQYF. CDR3 sequence (DNA): TGTGCCAGTAGTATAGCTGGTGCAGCCCAAGGCAGTGCCAAAAACATTCAGTACTTC.

This clonotype was observed many times. V is TRBV27 and J is TRBJ1-4; TRBD1 might be the D (6 bases). CDR1 and CDR2 (germline): MNHEY, SMNVEV (reference sequence). The CDR3 runs to 14 residues. V was shortened by 3 bases and J by 5 bases, with 10 bases between the two germline ends. The CDR3 nucleotides read TGTGCCAGCAGTTTCGGAGGACAGAATGAAAAACTGTTTTTT. This sequence encodes CASSFGGQNEKLFF.

This clonotype was observed many times. The chain links TRBV5-1 to TRBJ1-2; the D is unclear. CDR3 length equals 13 residues. Trimming stripped 4 bases from V and 5 bases from J, with 12 bases between. The V gene's germline CDR1 is SGHRS and CDR2 YFSETQ. The CDR3 protein is CASSQILGYGYTF. CDR3 sequence (DNA): TGCGCCAGCAGCCAAATCTTAGGGTATGGCTACACCTTC.

This clonotype was seen ten or more times. This rearrangement joins TRBV5-4 to TRBJ1-1; perhaps TRBD1 as D (5 bases). Trimming removed 4 bases at V and 3 bases at J, with 19 bases between. There are 16 residues in the CDR3. Germline V gives CDR1 SGHNT, CDR2 YYREEE (reference sequence). CDR3 nucleotides: TGTGCCAGCAGCCCCTCGGGGGTCGCCGGCTACACTGAAGCTTTCTTT. Translating it yields CASSPSGVAGYTEAFF.

This clonotype was observed a handful of times. This sequence joins TRBV7-2 and TRBJ1-4; 7 bases fit TRBD1. From germline, CDR1 is SGHTA and CDR2 FQGNSA. The CDR3 loop spans 15 amino acids. V lost 5 bases and J lost 7; bases outside the gene matches: 10. CDR3 sequence: CASSLGRQGGEKLFF. The CDR3 DNA is TGTGCCAGCAGCCTCGGTCGGCAGGGGGGTGAAAAACTGTTTTTT.

The sample holds a few counts of this clonotype. The V gene is TRBV29-1, the J gene TRBJ2-7, with TRBD2 as a possible D gene (6 bases). CDR3 length: 12 amino acids. Per the germline V gene, CDR1 is SQVTM and CDR2 is ANQGSEA. The ends were cut back, 4 bases at V and 4 bases at J, with 11 bases in the middle. The CDR3 loop reads CSVGLGRYEQYF. CDR3 nucleotide sequence: TGCAGCGTTGGCCTGGGGAGGTACGAGCAGTACTTC.

This clonotype came up many times. The gene calls are TRBV30 and TRBJ1-1; D is possibly TRBD1 (5 bases). V was cut by 3 bases and J by 1 base, with 9 bases left in between. This CDR3 contains 13 residues. The germline CDR1 and CDR2 sequences are GTSNPN and SVGIG (reference sequence). CDR3 amino acids: CAWRRDSNTEAFF. In DNA, the CDR3 is TGTGCCTGGAGAAGGGACTCGAACACTGAAGCTTTCTTT.

Remarks on this clonotype: The junction and the germline gene differ at one end; a read error may be behind it. The chain links TRBV13 to TRBJ2-5; 11 bases agree with TRBD2. The CDR3 is 15 amino acids. Per the germline V gene, CDR1 is PRHDT and CDR2 is FYEKMQ (reference sequence). CDR3 protein: CASSFTSGSFETQHF. For the CDR3, the DNA is TGTGCCAGCAGCTTTACTAGCGGGAGTTTTGAGACCCAGCACTTC. Full variable domain (outside the CDR3, taken from reference TRBV13 and TRBJ2-5): AAGVIQSPRHLIKEKRETATLKCYPIPRHDTVYWYQQGPGQDPQFLISFYEKMQSDKGSIPDRFSAQQFSDYHSELNMSSLELGDSALYFCASSFTSGSFETQHFGPGTRLLVL.

This clonotype was seen at least ten times. The CDR3 DNA sequence: TGTGCCTGGAGTGTACTGGCCACCGGGGAGCTGTTTTTT. Translation gives CAWSVLATGELFF. This rearrangement joins TRBV30 to TRBJ2-2, with no clear D. With 0 bases removed from V and 4 bases from J, the gap between germline ends came to 6 bases. The CDR3 is made up of 13 amino acids. CDR1 is GTSNPN, CDR2 SVGIG, per germline (reference sequence).

The gene calls are TRBV4-1 and TRBJ2-3; TRBD1 might be the D (5 bases). The V and J ends lost 8 bases and 2 bases respectively, with 17 bases between them. CDR1 is MGHRA and CDR2 is YSYEKL in the germline V gene. CDR3 length: 15 amino acids. The CDR3 nucleotides read TGCGCCAGCTCCCAGGGCAGCATGACCACAGATACGCAGTATTTT. This codes for CASSQGSMTTDTQYF.

V gene TRBV28 combines with J gene TRBJ2-6, with D possibly TRBD2 on 5 matching bases. The V end was cut by 8 bases, the J end by 3 bases, with 8 bases between. The CDR3 runs to 13 residues. In germline, CDR1 is MDHEN, CDR2 SYDVKM. This CDR3 reads CASFRGGANVLTF. The CDR3, as DNA: TGTGCCAGCTTTCGGGGTGGGGCCAACGTCCTGACTTTC.

In its sample, this clonotype was seen many times. The rearrangement joins TRBV28 to TRBJ1-4; D gene uncertain. V lost 2 bases, J lost 1 base, and 5 bases lay in between. Germline CDR1 MDHEN, CDR2 SYDVKM. CDR3 length: 14 residues. In DNA, the CDR3 is TGTGCCAGCAGTTTAGAGGGAACTAATGAAAAACTGTTTTTT. Its protein is CASSLEGTNEKLFF.